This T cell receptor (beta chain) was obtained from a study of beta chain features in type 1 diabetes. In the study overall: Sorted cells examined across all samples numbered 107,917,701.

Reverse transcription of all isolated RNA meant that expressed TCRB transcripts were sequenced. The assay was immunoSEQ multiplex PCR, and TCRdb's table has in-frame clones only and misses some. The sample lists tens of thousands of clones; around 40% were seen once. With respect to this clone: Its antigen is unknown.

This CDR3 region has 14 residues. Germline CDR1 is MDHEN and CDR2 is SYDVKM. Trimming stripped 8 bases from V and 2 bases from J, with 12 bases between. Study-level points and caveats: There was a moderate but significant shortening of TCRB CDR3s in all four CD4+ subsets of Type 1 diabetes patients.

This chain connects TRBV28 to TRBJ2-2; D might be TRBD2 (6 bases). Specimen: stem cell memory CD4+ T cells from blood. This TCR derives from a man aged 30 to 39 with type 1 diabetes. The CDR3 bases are TGTGCCAGCGGGGGAGGAATTAACACCGGGGAGCTGTTTTTT. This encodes CASGGGINTGELFF.